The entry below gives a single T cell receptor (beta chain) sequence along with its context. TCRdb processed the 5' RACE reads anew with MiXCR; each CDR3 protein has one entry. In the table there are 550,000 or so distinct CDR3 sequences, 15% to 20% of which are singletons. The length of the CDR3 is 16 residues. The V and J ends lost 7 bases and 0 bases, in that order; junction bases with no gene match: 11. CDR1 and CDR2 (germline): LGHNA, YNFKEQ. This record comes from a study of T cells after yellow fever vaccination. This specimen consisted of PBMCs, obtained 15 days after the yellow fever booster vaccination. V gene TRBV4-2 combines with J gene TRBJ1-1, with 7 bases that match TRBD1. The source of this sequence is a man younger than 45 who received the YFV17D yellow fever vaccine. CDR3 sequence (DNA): TGTGCCAGCACCGTAGAAGGGGGCGGGGTGAACACTGAAGCTTTCTTT. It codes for CASTVEGGGVNTEAFF.